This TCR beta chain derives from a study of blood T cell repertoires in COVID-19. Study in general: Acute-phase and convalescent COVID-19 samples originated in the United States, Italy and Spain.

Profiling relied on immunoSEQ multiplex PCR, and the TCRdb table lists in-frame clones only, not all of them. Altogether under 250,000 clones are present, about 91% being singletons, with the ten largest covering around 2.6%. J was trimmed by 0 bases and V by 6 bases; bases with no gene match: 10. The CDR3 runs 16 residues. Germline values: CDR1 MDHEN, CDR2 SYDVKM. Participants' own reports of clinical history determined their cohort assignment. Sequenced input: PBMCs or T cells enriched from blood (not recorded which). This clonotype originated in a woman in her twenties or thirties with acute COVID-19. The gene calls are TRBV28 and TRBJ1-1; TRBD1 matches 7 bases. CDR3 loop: CASRSGTDSMNTEAFF. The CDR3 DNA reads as TGTGCCAGCAGGTCCGGGACAGATTCCATGAACACTGAAGCTTTCTTT.